These 10 T cell receptor beta chains were all obtained from the same sample, sequenced in a study of Graves' ophthalmopathy and Graves' hyperthyroidism. From RNA, the CDR3 regions of TCR beta chains were amplified and sequenced. Following a first-round RT-PCR that used HTBI primers, a second-round multiplex PCR was carried out. TCRdb processed the multiplex PCR reads anew with MiXCR; each CDR3 protein has one entry. The data hold over a million distinct CDR3 sequences, with about 40% observed a single time. Sequenced input: peripheral blood or thyroid tissue (not recorded which). All receptors come from an adult man with Graves' hyperthyroidism.

This clonotype has at least ten counts. The chain carries TRBV29-1 and TRBJ2-7; tentatively, D is TRBD1 (5 bases). Trimming pared 1 base from V and 1 base from J, leaving 8 bases between. The CDR3 covers 13 residues. Germline CDR1 reads SQVTM; CDR2 reads ANQGSEA. In DNA form, the CDR3 reads TGCAGCGTTGAAGTCCCAGGGTCCTACGAGCAGTACTTC. Its translation is CSVEVPGSYEQYF.

This clonotype was found a few times. The chain recombines TRBV4-3 with TRBJ1-2; possibly TRBD1 for D (5 bases). The CDR3 sequence is 15 residues long. Per germline, CDR1 LGHNA and CDR2 YSLEER. The ends were cut back, 0 bases at V and 8 bases at J, with 16 bases in the middle. The CDR3 loop is CASSQDFRVGSGYTF. The CDR3 bases are TGCGCCAGCAGCCAAGACTTCAGGGTCGGATCAGGCTACACCTTC.

V and J are TRBV24-1 and TRBJ1-2, with unresolved D. This CDR3 is 12 amino acids long. Germline V lookup: CDR1 KGHDR, CDR2 SFDVKD. CDR3 coding DNA: TGTGCTAGAGACCGCGATAACTATGGCTACACCTTC. Translation: CARDRDNYGYTF.

The V gene is TRBV29-1, the J gene TRBJ2-7; D is possibly TRBD1 or TRBD2 (5 bases each). Germline-derived CDR1 and CDR2 are SQVTM and ANQGSEA. V lost 7 bases, J lost 1 base, and 17 bases lay in between. The CDR3 has 14 residues. The CDR3 loop reads CSATTGTGSYEQYF. CDR3 nucleotides: TGCAGCGCCACAACCGGGACCGGATCCTACGAGCAGTACTTC.

As concerns this clonotype: Compared with germline, one end of the junction differs, possibly owing to a read error. The CDR3 region has the DNA TGCAGTGCTAGGGCGGGCAACTACGGGCAGTACTTC. Translating it yields CSARAGNYGQYF. The chain couples TRBV20-1 to TRBJ2-7; a possible D gene is TRBD2 (5 bases). This CDR3 spans 12 amino acids. CDR1 is DFQATT, CDR2 SNEGSKA, per germline (reference sequence).

This clonotype came up many times. This rearrangement joins TRBV20-1 to TRBJ1-5; D possibly corresponds to TRBD1 (5 bases). Trimming removed 5 bases from V and 4 bases from J, with 18 bases in between. The length of the CDR3 is 15 residues. Germline V CDR1 and CDR2: DFQATT, SNEGSKA (reference sequence). In DNA, the CDR3 is TGCAGTGCTCAAAGGCTAACAGGCCTGAATCAGCCCCAGCATTTT. This encodes CSAQRLTGLNQPQHF.

On this clonotype: This may be a read error: a much more frequent sequence differs by one nucleotide. Likely a read error: the CDR3 ends without its conserved phenylalanine or tryptophan. The J gene is TRBJ2-7, the V gene TRBV7-9; no firm D call. Trimming took 0 bases from V and 7 from J, leaving 10 bases between them. CDR3 length: 13 residues. Germline V gene sequence: CDR1 SEHNR, CDR2 FQNEAQ (reference sequence). In DNA, the CDR3 is TGTGCCAGCAGCTTAGCGGTGGGTTGGGAGCAGTACCTC. It specifies CASSLAVGWEQYL.

This clonotype was recorded many times. The gene calls are TRBV7-2 and TRBJ1-5; D unclear. V was pared by 2 bases and J by 0 bases, with 8 bases between. The CDR3 extends over 15 amino acids. Germline-derived CDR1 and CDR2 are SGHTA and FQGNSA. CDR3 region: CASSLKGYSNQPQHF. CDR3 DNA: TGTGCCAGCAGCTTAAAAGGGTATAGCAATCAGCCCCAGCATTTT.

In its sample, this clonotype was seen a few times. The chain carries TRBV29-1 and TRBJ1-1; 7 nucleotides align to TRBD1. With 3 bases clipped from V and 4 bases from J, the junction kept 8 bases outside the gene matches. Germline CDR1 and CDR2: SQVTM and ANQGSEA. The CDR3 consists of 14 residues. The CDR3 sequence is CSVDRRGEGTEAFF. For the CDR3, the DNA is TGCAGCGTTGACCGCAGGGGGGAGGGCACTGAAGCTTTCTTT.

The V call is TRBV28, the J call TRBJ2-7; possible D gene TRBD2, 7 bases. The CDR3 is made up of 15 amino acids. Germline loops: CDR1 MDHEN, CDR2 SYDVKM. Trimming shortened V by 3 bases and J by 2 bases, and 14 bases separated the two germline ends. The CDR3 nucleotides read TGTGCCAGCAGTTTGACCCGGGGGGCGGCCTACGAGCAGTACTTC. Its translation is CASSLTRGAAYEQYF.